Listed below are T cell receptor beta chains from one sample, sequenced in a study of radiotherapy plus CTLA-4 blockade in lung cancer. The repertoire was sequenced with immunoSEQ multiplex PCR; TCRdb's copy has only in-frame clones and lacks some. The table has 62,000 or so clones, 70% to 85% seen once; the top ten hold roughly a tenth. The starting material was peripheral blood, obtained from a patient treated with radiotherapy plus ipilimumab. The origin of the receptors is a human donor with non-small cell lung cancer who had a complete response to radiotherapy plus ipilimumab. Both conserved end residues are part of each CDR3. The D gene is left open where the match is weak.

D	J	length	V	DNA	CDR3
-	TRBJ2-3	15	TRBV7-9	TGTGCCAGCAGCTTTGAGAGGGGGGGCACAGATACGCAGTATTTT	CASSFERGGTDTQYF
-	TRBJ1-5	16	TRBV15	TGTGCCACCAGCACCCGGACAGCTAATAGCAATCAGCCCCAGCATTTT	CATSTRTANSNQPQHF
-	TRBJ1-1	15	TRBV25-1	TGTGCCAGCAGTGAACCGCCTAAAGAGGGACTTCGGGCTTTCTTT	CASSEPPKEGLRAFF
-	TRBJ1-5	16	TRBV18	TGTGCCAGCTCCCAGGGATCCCCGAGGGGCGGTCAGCCCCAGCATTTT	CASSQGSPRGGQPQHF
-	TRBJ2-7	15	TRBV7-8	TGTGCCAGCAGCTTAGCACGGGCAGCCTACTACGAGCAGTACTTC	CASSLARAAYYEQYF
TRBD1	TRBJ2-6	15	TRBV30	TGTGCCTGGACCGCGGACAGGACCGGGGCCAACGTCCTGACTTTC	CAWTADRTGANVLTF
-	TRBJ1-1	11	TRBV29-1	TGCAGCGTTGAGGGAGGCGGTGAAGCTTTCTTT	CSVEGGGEAFF
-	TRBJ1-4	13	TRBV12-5	TGTGCTAGTGGACAGGTGAATAATGAAAAACTGTTTTTT	CASGQVNNEKLFF
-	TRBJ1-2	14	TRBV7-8	TGTGCCAGCAGCTCCGATTCCGACACGACCTGCTGCACCTTC	CASSSDSDTTCCTF
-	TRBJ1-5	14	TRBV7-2	TGTGCCAGCAGCCCCGACGGCGGCAATCAGCCCCAGCATTTT	CASSPDGGNQPQHF
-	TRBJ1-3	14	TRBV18	TGTGCCAGCTCACCATTCCCCTCTGGAAACACCATATATTTT	CASSPFPSGNTIYF
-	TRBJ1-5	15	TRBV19	TGTGCCAGTAGTATAGAGAGCCGGGGCAATCAGCCCCAGCATTTT	CASSIESRGNQPQHF
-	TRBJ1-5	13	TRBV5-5	TGTGCCAGCAGCTTGGTAGCTAATCAGCCCCAGCATTTT	CASSLVANQPQHF
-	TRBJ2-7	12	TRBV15	TGTGCCACCAGTGCCGGGACCCACGAGCAGTACTTC	CATSAGTHEQYF
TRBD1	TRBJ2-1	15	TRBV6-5	TGTGCCAGCTTGCGAGGACAGGGGTTTGTCGATGAGCAGTTCTTC	CASLRGQGFVDEQFF